The 30 T cell receptor beta chains below were found in one sample sequenced in a study of lymphopenia after photon versus proton radiotherapy (dated by TCRdb to about 2019). The method behind the library was the immunoSEQ multiplex PCR assay. The clones in this table, taken by TCRdb from immuneACCESS, are in-frame only. Not every clone is retained; where verified, under half of the shortfall comes from an unresolved V gene, and the cause of the rest is unknown. Present in this sample are around 30,000 clones, 75% to 90% of which were seen just once. The ten largest account for less than 8.5% of the sample. The sample here was peripheral blood, taken from a patient treated with proton-based radiotherapy. Receptor source: a woman aged 70 to 79 with pancreatic cancer. Some clones in this sample may be carry-over from other donors' samples.

The rearrangement joins TRBV6-1 to TRBJ2-3, with 10 bases aligning to TRBD1. The CDR3 runs to 15 residues. V shed 5 bases, J shed 6 bases, and the junction held 8 bases outside the gene matches. Germline V gene sequence: CDR1 MNHNS, CDR2 SASEGT. The CDR3 DNA reads TGTGCCAGCAGTCCGGGACAGGGGAACCCGGATACGCAGTATTTT. This translates into CASSPGQGNPDTQYF.

This sequence joins TRBV19 and TRBJ2-5; D is perhaps TRBD1 (5 bases). The CDR3 totals 11 residues. The ends were cut back, 8 bases at V and 9 bases at J, with 13 bases in the middle. Germline values: CDR1 LNHDA, CDR2 SQIVND (reference sequence). Here the CDR3 reads CASGQGSAQYF. The CDR3, as DNA: TGTGCCAGTGGCCAGGGATCCGCCCAGTACTTC.

V usage is TRBV5-1 and J usage is TRBJ2-5, with D tentatively TRBD2 (6 bases). The CDR3 extends over 13 amino acids. Trimming took 7 bases from V and 4 from J, leaving 14 bases between them. Per germline, CDR1 SGHRS and CDR2 YFSETQ. The CDR3 loop is CASRHTSSETQYF. The CDR3 region has the DNA TGCGCCAGCCGCCATACTAGCTCAGAGACCCAGTACTTC.

The J gene is TRBJ2-1, the V gene TRBV7-2; D gene ambiguous. CDR3 length: 14 residues. The V end was cut by 1 base, the J end by 10 bases, with 14 bases between. CDR1 is SGHTA, CDR2 FQGNSA, per germline. The CDR3 spells CASSLVSTGGEQFF. CDR3 DNA sequence: TGTGCCAGCAGCTTAGTGAGTACGGGTGGCGAGCAGTTCTTC.

The chain is built from TRBV27 and TRBJ2-1, with a possible D match to TRBD2 (6 bases). CDR1 and CDR2 from the germline V gene are MNHEY and SMNVEV (reference sequence). The CDR3 length is 17 residues. V was clipped by 5 bases and J by 8 bases, with 25 bases between them. In DNA, the CDR3 is TGTGCCAGCAGTCCTATTAGTCTAACGGGAGTTAGGGATGAGCAGTTCTTC. Its translation: CASSPISLTGVRDEQFF.

The V gene is TRBV19, the J gene TRBJ1-5; 8 nucleotides align to TRBD1. Germline CDR1 and CDR2: LNHDA and SQIVND (reference sequence). This CDR3 is 13 amino acids long. The trim removed 5 bases at V and 5 bases at J, leaving 2 bases unmatched. CDR3 bases: TGTGCCAGTAGTCCGGACAGGGATCAGCCCCAGCATTTT. This translates into CASSPDRDQPQHF.

The gene calls are TRBV30 and TRBJ2-6, with TRBD1 identical over 10 bases. From germline, CDR1 is GTSNPN and CDR2 SVGIG (reference sequence). There are 15 residues in the CDR3. J gave up 12 bases and V 1 base, and 9 bases lay outside the gene matches. Here the CDR3 DNA reads TGTGCCTGGAGTGCCAGGACAGGGGGGGGCAGCGTCCTGACTTTC. Its protein product is CAWSARTGGGSVLTF.

This clone was counted a few times. The chain links TRBV19 to TRBJ1-5; D not resolved. This CDR3 contains 12 residues. With 3 bases removed from V and 5 bases from J, the gap between germline ends came to 5 bases. The germline gives CDR1 LNHDA, CDR2 SQIVND (reference sequence). As DNA, the CDR3 is TGTGCCAGTAGTATGGGGTATCAGCCCCAGCATTTT. Protein sequence: CASSMGYQPQHF.

The chain recombines TRBV28 with TRBJ2-2; TRBD2 matches 14 bases. Trimming cost V 6 bases and J 4 bases; bases outside gene matches: 13. The CDR3 has 19 amino acids. Germline V gives CDR1 MDHEN, CDR2 SYDVKM. CDR3 amino acids: CASSQRRLAGGRGTGELFF. Written as DNA, the CDR3 is TGTGCCAGCAGCCAAAGGCGACTAGCGGGAGGGCGAGGCACCGGGGAGCTGTTTTTT.

The V call is TRBV5-4, the J call TRBJ1-2, with 10 bases matching TRBD1. Germline-derived CDR1 and CDR2 are SGHNT and YYREEE (reference sequence). The CDR3 is 14 residues long. The junction had 2 bases not matched to a gene; V was cut back by 0 bases and J by 6 bases. CDR3 nucleotides: TGTGCCAGCAGCTTGGGGGACAGGGGTCATGGCTACACCTTC. It specifies CASSLGDRGHGYTF.

V is TRBV30 and J is TRBJ1-2; a weak D match, TRBD1 (5 bases). This CDR3 contains 12 residues. CDR1 and CDR2 from the germline V gene are GTSNPN and SVGIG (reference sequence). The CDR3 loop is CATKTVRYGYTF. DNA of the CDR3: TGTGCGACGAAGACAGTAAGATATGGCTACACCTTC.

This sequence joins TRBV27 and TRBJ2-1, with TRBD2 identical over 9 bases. CDR1 and CDR2 (germline): MNHEY, SMNVEV (reference sequence). The junction had 24 bases not matched to a gene; V was cut back by 5 bases and J by 10 bases. The CDR3 has 19 amino acids. CDR3 nucleotides: TGTGCCAGCAGTAACCGGGACACAAGATCCTTAGCGGGAGCCAACGAGCAGTTCTTC. It encodes CASSNRDTRSLAGANEQFF.

The genes are TRBV6-4 and TRBJ2-1, with D perhaps matching TRBD2 (6 bases). The CDR3 has 15 residues. V was clipped by 3 bases and J by 5 bases, with 14 bases between them. Germline CDR1 MRHNA, CDR2 SNTAGT. For the CDR3, the DNA is TGTGCCAGCAGTGAGCGGGGTGAAGCCCACAATGAGCAGTTCTTC. It codes for CASSERGEAHNEQFF.

The chain recombines TRBV29-1 with TRBJ2-3, with D possibly TRBD2 on 6 matching bases. CDR1 is SQVTM, CDR2 ANQGSEA, per germline. Trimming shortened V by 0 bases and J by 3 bases, and 22 bases separated the two germline ends. This CDR3 is built from 18 residues. The CDR3 region is CSVEEKGGISLGTDTQYF. In nucleotides, the CDR3 is TGCAGCGTTGAAGAAAAGGGAGGAATCTCTTTAGGGACAGATACGCAGTATTTT.

V and J are TRBV4-1 and TRBJ2-7, with D perhaps matching TRBD2 (6 bases). V was trimmed by 0 bases and J by 2 bases, leaving 14 bases between them. The CDR3 covers 16 residues. Germline lookup yields CDR1 MGHRA and CDR2 YSYEKL. This CDR3 reads CASSQDSGDFTYEQYF. The DNA of the CDR3 is TGCGCCAGCAGCCAAGATTCCGGGGACTTCACCTACGAGCAGTACTTC.

This clone was seen a handful of times. The chain combines TRBV19 with TRBJ2-1; D might be TRBD1 or TRBD2, each matching 5 bases. CDR1 and CDR2 from the germline V gene are LNHDA and SQIVND (reference sequence). The CDR3 covers 16 residues. V lost 3 bases to trimming and J lost 0 bases, with 12 bases between them. The CDR3 spells CASSMRGGASYNEQFF. DNA for the CDR3: TGTGCCAGTAGTATGAGGGGCGGAGCCTCCTACAATGAGCAGTTCTTC.

The V call is TRBV27, the J call TRBJ2-1, with TRBD2 matching 8 bases. Germline CDR1 reads MNHEY; CDR2 reads SMNVEV (reference sequence). This CDR3 is built from 17 residues. Trimming removed 3 bases from V and 4 bases from J; junction bases left unmatched: 11. The CDR3 DNA is TGTGCCAGCAGTTTGATTATTAGCGGGGCTTTTTACAATGAGCAGTTCTTC. It codes for CASSLIISGAFYNEQFF.

The rearrangement links TRBV7-3 to TRBJ2-3; 14 bases match TRBD2. V shed 1 base, J shed 6 bases, and the junction held 6 bases outside the gene matches. Germline V gene lookup returns CDR1 SGHTA and CDR2 FQGTGA. This CDR3 contains 17 residues. In DNA form, the CDR3 reads TGTGCCAGCAGCTTAAAAGGGACTAGCGGGAGTCAGGATACGCAGTATTTT. This gives the protein CASSLKGTSGSQDTQYF.

The V gene is TRBV28, the J gene TRBJ2-3; D is possibly TRBD2 (5 bases). This CDR3 region has 14 residues. V was cut by 3 bases and J by 0 bases, with 7 bases left in between. Germline-derived CDR1 and CDR2 are MDHEN and SYDVKM. CDR3 protein: CASSFLASTDTQYF. Here the CDR3 DNA reads TGTGCCAGCAGTTTTCTAGCTAGCACAGATACGCAGTATTTT.

The V and J genes are TRBV11-2 and TRBJ1-2, with D perhaps TRBD1 (6 bases). The V end was cut by 7 bases, the J end by 4 bases, with 25 bases between. Germline CDR1 and CDR2: SGHAT and FQNNGV. The CDR3 has 17 amino acids. The CDR3 region has the DNA TGTGCCAGCACCCCGGGGGCCTATCTCGGGAGTGGCTATGGCTACACCTTC. Protein sequence: CASTPGAYLGSGYGYTF.

This chain links TRBV5-1 with TRBJ1-6; D may be TRBD1 (6 bases). Germline assignment: CDR1 SGHRS and CDR2 YFSETQ. Trimming stripped 4 bases from V and 7 bases from J, with 12 bases between. There are 14 residues in the CDR3. Here the CDR3 reads CASSTQGQNSPLHF. CDR3 bases: TGCGCCAGCAGCACACAGGGCCAAAATTCACCCCTCCACTTT. Variable domain in full (rest from reference TRBV5-1 and TRBJ1-6): KAGVTQTPRYLIKTRGQQVTLSCSPISGHRSVSWYQQTPGQGLQFLFEYFSETQRNKGNFPGRFSGRQFSNSRSEMNVSTLELGDSALYLCASSTQGQNSPLHFGNGTRLTVT.

This sequence joins TRBV4-1 and TRBJ1-5; D uncertain. Trimming removed 0 bases from V and 4 bases from J, with 4 bases in between. Germline CDR1 reads MGHRA; CDR2 reads YSYEKL. This CDR3 is 13 amino acids long. The CDR3 loop reads CASSQDTNQPQHF. DNA for the CDR3: TGCGCCAGCAGCCAAGATACTAATCAGCCCCAGCATTTT.

The J gene is TRBJ2-1, the V gene TRBV7-2; TRBD2 matches 7 bases. V was clipped by 2 bases and J by 7 bases; unmatched bases: 8. The germline CDR1 and CDR2 sequences are SGHTA and FQGNSA. The length of the CDR3 is 15 residues. CDR3 in DNA: TGTGCCAGCAGCTTAAGGGCGGGAGCGGGAAATGAGCAGTTCTTC. Translating it yields CASSLRAGAGNEQFF.

This rearrangement joins TRBV6-5 to TRBJ1-3; TRBD1 agrees at 10 bases. The CDR3 length is 15 residues. Germline V gives CDR1 MNHEY, CDR2 SVGAGI. V was pared by 6 bases and J by 3 bases, with 5 bases of the junction left unmatched. The CDR3 here is CASSSGQGDGNTIYF. CDR3 in DNA: TGTGCCAGCAGCAGCGGACAGGGGGATGGAAACACCATATATTTT.

The chain is built from TRBV30 and TRBJ1-1; no clear D. The CDR3 totals 13 residues. Trimming removed 0 bases from V and 7 bases from J, with 12 bases in between. From germline, CDR1 is GTSNPN and CDR2 SVGIG (reference sequence). CDR3 in DNA: TGTGCCTGGAGTGTTGCCGAGGGAAGTGAAGCTTTCTTT. Its translation is CAWSVAEGSEAFF. Using reference TRBV30 and TRBJ1-1 for the parts outside the CDR3, the full variable domain is SQTIHQWPATLVQPVGSPLSLECTVEGTSNPNLYWYRQAAGRGLQLLFYSVGIGQISSEVPQNLSASRPQDRQFILSSKKLLLSDSGFYLCAWSVAEGSEAFFGQGTRLTVV.

V gene TRBV30 combines with J gene TRBJ2-7; the D is unclear. Trimming removed 0 bases at V and 0 bases at J, with 6 bases between. Germline-derived CDR1 and CDR2 are GTSNPN and SVGIG (reference sequence). The length of the CDR3 is 13 residues. CDR3: CAWSVGGSYEQYF. The CDR3 DNA follows: TGTGCCTGGAGTGTAGGTGGCTCCTACGAGCAGTACTTC. Using reference TRBV30 and TRBJ2-7 for the parts outside the CDR3, the full variable domain is SQTIHQWPATLVQPVGSPLSLECTVEGTSNPNLYWYRQAAGRGLQLLFYSVGIGQISSEVPQNLSASRPQDRQFILSSKKLLLSDSGFYLCAWSVGGSYEQYFGPGTRLTVT.

The V call is TRBV28, the J call TRBJ2-5; TRBD2 might be the D (5 bases). In germline, CDR1 is MDHEN, CDR2 SYDVKM. V shed 3 bases and J shed 4 bases, with 9 bases lying between them. The CDR3 totals 13 residues. The CDR3 loop reads CASSFSGRETQYF. The CDR3, as DNA: TGTGCCAGCAGTTTCTCTGGGAGAGAGACCCAGTACTTC. Full variable domain (rest looked up from reference TRBV28 and TRBJ2-5): DVKVTQSSRYLVKRTGEKVFLECVQDMDHENMFWYRQDPGLGLRLIYFSYDVKMKEKGDIPEGYSVSREKKERFSLILESASTNQTSMYLCASSFSGRETQYFGPGTRLLVL.

The rearrangement joins TRBV28 to TRBJ1-4; D unresolved. From germline, CDR1 is MDHEN and CDR2 SYDVKM. V lost 6 bases and J lost 7, with 30 bases in between. The CDR3 sequence is 19 residues long. The CDR3 loop is CASSSLGTSGRPGGEKLFF. The DNA of the CDR3 is TGTGCCAGCAGCTCCCTGGGCACCTCTGGACGCCCTGGAGGTGAAAAACTGTTTTTT.

This chain links TRBV5-4 with TRBJ2-1; 8 bases fit TRBD2. V lost 4 bases to trimming and J lost 6 bases; unmatched junction nucleotides: 9. Per germline, CDR1 SGHNT and CDR2 YYREEE (reference sequence). This CDR3 comprises 15 residues. CDR3 coding DNA: TGTGCCAGCAGCCCCTATGGGCTAGCGGGCAATGAGCAGTTCTTC. Translation gives CASSPYGLAGNEQFF. Full variable domain (outside the CDR3, taken from reference TRBV5-4 and TRBJ2-1): ETGVTQSPTHLIKTRGQQVTLRCSSQSGHNTVSWYQQALGQGPQFIFQYYREEENGRGNFPPRFSGLQFPNYSSELNVNALELDDSALYLCASSPYGLAGNEQFFGPGTRLTVL.

The sample holds a few counts of this clone. CDR3 sequence (DNA): TGCGCCAGCAGTGAGTCGGGCATCGTTTGGGCTGAAGCTTTCTTT. It translates to CASSESGIVWAEAFF. The chain combines TRBV10-2 with TRBJ1-1; D not certain. Trimming left V 0 bases short and J 6 bases short, with 14 bases between. The CDR3 extends over 15 amino acids. Germline V gene data show CDR1 as WSHSY and CDR2 as SAAADI.